These T cell receptor beta chains were read from a single sample in a study of CXCR3-negative and CXCR3-positive naive CD8 T cells. For each CDR3 protein, TCRdb gives one entry from its re-call of the 5' RACE reads, without DNA. This repertoire comprises tens of thousands of distinct CDR3 sequences; its ten largest clones make up more than 15%. The sequenced sample consisted of memory CD8+ T cells from blood. The receptors come from a human donor in good health. Some clones in this sample may be carry-over from other donors' samples. Each CDR3 is given with its conserved first and last residue. Fields, in order: J gene, V gene, clone size, CDR3 protein. Size is omitted from some rows. Given values are once, few, many or a class for expanded clones.

>TRBJ2-1|TRBV20-1|NA
CSARDRATYEQFF
>TRBJ2-2|TRBV7-2|NA
CASLNDILGELFF
>TRBJ2-4|TRBV28|NA
CASSWGARLGIQYF
>TRBJ2-3|TRBV10-3|NA
CAITRDTTDTQYF
>TRBJ2-1|TRBV7-3|NA
CASSSGQPNEQFF
>TRBJ2-3|TRBV5-5|NA
CASSFSSRGSLTDTQYF
>TRBJ2-1|TRBV30|NA
CAWSAPGSSYNEQFF
>TRBJ2-2|TRBV12-3/TRBV12-4|NA
CASSFLQGADGELFF
>TRBJ1-3|TRBV7-6|NA
CASTAESGNTIYF
>TRBJ2-7|TRBV29-1|NA
CSALTGTAYEQYF
>TRBJ2-7|TRBV7-9|NA
CASSATSSVYEQYF
>TRBJ2-7|TRBV11-3|NA
CASSFGQGPTYEQYF
>TRBJ1-1|TRBV4-2|NA
CASSQDGDAITEAFF
>TRBJ2-5|TRBV5-1|NA
CASSLDGSGGEETQYF
>TRBJ2-1|TRBV20-1|NA
CSASIGGDYNEQFF
>TRBJ2-7|TRBV5-1|NA
CASSLDNQGYEQYF
>TRBJ2-1|TRBV5-6|NA
CASSLGDNEQFF
>TRBJ1-1|TRBV5-1|NA
CATSFWGNTEAFF
>TRBJ1-2|TRBV12-3/TRBV12-4|NA
CASTAAPVYGYTF
>TRBJ1-1|TRBV7-9|NA
CASSPVLGTEAFF
>TRBJ1-2|TRBV29-1|NA
CSVEDRMYGYTF
>TRBJ2-7|TRBV20-1|NA
CSARSRSEVWLDSYEQYF
>TRBJ2-1|TRBV6-4|medium-sized
CASSPSPAGAYNEQFF
>TRBJ2-1|TRBV9|NA
CASSVAASASGGPYNEQFF
>TRBJ1-1|TRBV12-3/TRBV12-4|NA
CASRLIRWDTEAFF
>TRBJ2-1|TRBV20-1|NA
CSARGSQREGLNEQFF
>TRBJ2-7|TRBV28|NA
CASSLRDFPCEQYF
>TRBJ1-2|TRBV6-2/TRBV6-3|NA
CASSRGTSTTNFGYTF
>TRBJ2-7|TRBV2|NA
CASSEARGTYYEQYF
>TRBJ2-1|TRBV5-1|NA
CASSPGSYNEQFF
>TRBJ2-2|TRBV6-7|NA
CASSYSSQGPGELFF
>TRBJ2-7|TRBV7-2|NA
CASSSGTGGSYEQYF
>TRBJ1-2|TRBV4-2|NA
CASSQVVRTGTYGYTF
>TRBJ1-4|TRBV7-9|NA
CASSSGLGGLPEKLFF
>TRBJ1-5|TRBV9|NA
CASSVGHMNQPQHF
>TRBJ2-2|TRBV7-6|NA
CASSLYAGENTGELFF
>TRBJ2-5|TRBV29-1|NA
CSVVGARETQYF
>TRBJ1-2|TRBV11-2|NA
CASTNAGDGYTF
>TRBJ2-1|TRBV20-1|NA
CSARDLGAGGSYNEQFF
>TRBJ2-7|TRBV7-9|NA
CASGAGTYEQYF
>TRBJ1-6|TRBV7-2|NA
CASSLAPNVREAYNSPLHF
>TRBJ2-7|TRBV5-5|NA
CASTWDYSYEQYF
>TRBJ1-1|TRBV5-4|NA
CASSRKTEVFF
>TRBJ2-7|TRBV5-1|NA
CASSLGMAGDPYEQYF
>TRBJ2-1|TRBV14|NA
CASSLLPNEQFF
>TRBJ1-2|TRBV11-2|medium-sized
CASSWAGGSHYGYTF
>TRBJ1-2|TRBV15|NA
CATSRVGDGYTF
>TRBJ2-5|TRBV18|NA
CASPRGAKTQYF
>TRBJ2-7|TRBV5-1|NA
CASSTGTGIYEQYF
>TRBJ2-7|TRBV11-2|NA
CASSLVAQTYEQYF
>TRBJ2-1|TRBV27|NA
CASSSTDNEQFF
>TRBJ2-1|TRBV14|NA
CASSQAGPPGHEQFF
>TRBJ2-1|TRBV4-3|medium-sized
CASSRGESSYNEQFF
>TRBJ2-2|TRBV27|NA
CASETGGGTGELFF